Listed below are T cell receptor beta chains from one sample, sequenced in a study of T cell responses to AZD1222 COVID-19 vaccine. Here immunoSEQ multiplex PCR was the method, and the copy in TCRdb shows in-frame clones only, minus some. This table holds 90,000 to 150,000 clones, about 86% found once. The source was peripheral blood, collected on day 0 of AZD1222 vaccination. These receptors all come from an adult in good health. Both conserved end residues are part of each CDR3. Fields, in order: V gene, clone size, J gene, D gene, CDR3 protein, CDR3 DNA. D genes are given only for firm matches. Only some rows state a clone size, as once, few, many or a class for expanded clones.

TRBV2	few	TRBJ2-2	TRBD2	CASRAGLAGGRRGTGELFF	TGTGCCAGCAGGGCCGGACTAGCGGGAGGGAGGCGGGGCACCGGGGAGCTGTTTTTT
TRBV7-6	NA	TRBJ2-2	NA	CASSLVSPGRGAITGELFF	TGTGCCAGCAGCTTAGTTTCTCCTGGTAGGGGGGCGATCACCGGGGAGCTGTTTTTT
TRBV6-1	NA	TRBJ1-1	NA	CASTPRQGGNTEAFF	TGTGCCAGCACTCCAAGGCAGGGTGGGAACACTGAAGCTTTCTTT
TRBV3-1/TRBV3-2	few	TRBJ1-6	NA	CASSPRHLGNSPLHF	TGTGCCAGCAGCCCACGACATCTGGGAAATTCACCCCTCCACTTT
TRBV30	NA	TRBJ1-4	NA	CAWGGGFGNEKLFF	TGTGCCTGGGGCGGGGGTTTCGGTAATGAAAAACTGTTTTTT
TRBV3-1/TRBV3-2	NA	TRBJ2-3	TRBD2	CASSQGQTSDTQYF	TGTGCCAGCAGCCAAGGTCAGACTAGCGATACGCAGTATTTT
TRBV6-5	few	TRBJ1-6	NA	CASITGALGSPLHF	TGTGCCAGCATAACCGGGGCCCTGGGGTCACCCCTCCACTTT
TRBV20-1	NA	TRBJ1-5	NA	CSASPWGPYSNQPQHF	TGCAGTGCCAGTCCCTGGGGGCCTTATAGCAATCAGCCCCAGCATTTT
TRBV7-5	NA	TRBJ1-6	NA	CARSLGVQGRNSPLHF	TGTGCCAGAAGCTTAGGGGTTCAGGGACGGAATTCACCCCTCCACTTT
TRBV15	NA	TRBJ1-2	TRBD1	CATSRGTGANYGYTF	TGTGCCACCAGCAGAGGTACAGGGGCGAACTATGGCTACACCTTC
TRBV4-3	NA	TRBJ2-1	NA	CASSQEGIYNEQFF	TGCGCCAGCAGCCAAGAAGGGATCTACAATGAGCAGTTCTTC
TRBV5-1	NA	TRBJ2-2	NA	CASSLTPGPMGELFF	TGCGCCAGCAGCCTAACACCGGGTCCCATGGGGGAGCTGTTTTTT
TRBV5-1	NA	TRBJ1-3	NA	CASTPGTEGNTIYF	TGCGCCAGCACCCCAGGGACGGAGGGAAACACCATATATTTT
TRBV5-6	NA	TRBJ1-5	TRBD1	CASSLGQGVRQPQHF	TGTGCCAGCAGCTTGGGACAGGGGGTAAGGCAGCCCCAGCATTTT
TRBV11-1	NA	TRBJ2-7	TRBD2	CASSLSTSGEYEQYF	TGTGCCAGCAGCTTATCGACTAGCGGGGAGTACGAGCAGTACTTC
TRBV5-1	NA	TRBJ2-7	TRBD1	CASSWGTGGRYEQYF	TGCGCCAGCAGCTGGGGGACAGGGGGCAGGTACGAGCAGTACTTC
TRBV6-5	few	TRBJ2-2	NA	CASSYLRFSLAGELFF	TGTGCCAGCAGTTACCTCCGTTTTTCCCTTGCCGGGGAGCTGTTTTTT
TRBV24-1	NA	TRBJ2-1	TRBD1	CATSDTGVDNEQFF	TGTGCCACCAGTGATACAGGGGTAGACAATGAGCAGTTCTTC
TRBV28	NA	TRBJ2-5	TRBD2	CASSLSGTSQETQYF	TGTGCCAGCAGTTTATCGGGGACTAGCCAAGAGACCCAGTACTTC
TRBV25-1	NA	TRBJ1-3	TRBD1	CASSEPQGTGNTIYF	TGTGCCAGCAGTGAACCACAGGGGACCGGAAACACCATATATTTT
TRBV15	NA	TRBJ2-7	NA	CATSRTERYEQYF	TGTGCCACCAGCAGGACCGAACGGTACGAGCAGTACTTC
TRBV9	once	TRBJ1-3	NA	CASSVDSISGNTIYF	TGTGCCAGCAGCGTGGACAGTATCTCTGGAAACACCATATATTTT
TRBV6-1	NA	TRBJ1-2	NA	CASSEQARVGYGYTF	TGTGCCAGCAGTGAACAGGCCAGGGTCGGCTATGGCTACACCTTC
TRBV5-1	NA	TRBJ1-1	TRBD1	CASSGQGVGNTEAFF	TGCGCCAGCAGCGGACAGGGTGTCGGGAACACTGAAGCTTTCTTT
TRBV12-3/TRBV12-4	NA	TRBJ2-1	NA	CASSHRYNNEQFF	TGTGCCAGCAGTCACAGGTATAACAATGAGCAGTTCTTC
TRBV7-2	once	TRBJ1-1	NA	CASSLASGWGAEAFF	TGTGCCAGCAGCTTAGCGTCGGGTTGGGGGGCTGAAGCTTTCTTT
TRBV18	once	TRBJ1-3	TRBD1	CASSPRSRGTGIGNTIYF	TGTGCCAGCTCACCACGGAGTCGGGGGACAGGAATTGGAAACACCATATATTTT
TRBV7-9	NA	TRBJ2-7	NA	CASSSSGWEQYF	TGTGCCAGCAGCTCCTCGGGGTGGGAGCAGTACTTC
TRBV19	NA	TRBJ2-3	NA	CASSTAGTVGDTQYF	TGTGCCAGTAGTACCGCGGGGACGGTTGGCGATACGCAGTATTTT
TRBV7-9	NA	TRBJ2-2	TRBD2	CASSITSGRATGELFF	TGTGCCAGCAGCATCACTAGCGGGAGGGCCACCGGGGAGCTGTTTTTT
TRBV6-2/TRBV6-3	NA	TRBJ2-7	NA	CASSSDIYEQYF	TGTGCCAGCAGCTCGGACATCTACGAGCAGTACTTC
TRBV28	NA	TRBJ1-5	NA	CATFGRTDRTNQPQHF	TGTGCCACCTTTGGACGGACTGACAGGACCAATCAGCCCCAGCATTTT
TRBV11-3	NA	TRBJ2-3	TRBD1	CASSSGQGDPREDTQYF	TGTGCCAGCAGCTCAGGACAGGGAGACCCCCGGGAAGATACGCAGTATTTT
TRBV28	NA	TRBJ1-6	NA	CASSLSHNSPLHF	TGTGCCAGCAGTTTAAGTCATAATTCACCCCTCCACTTT
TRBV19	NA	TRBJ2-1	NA	CASNRIRGNEQFF	TGTGCCAGTAATAGGATCCGGGGCAATGAGCAGTTCTTC
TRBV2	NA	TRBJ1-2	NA	CASNGLANYGYTF	TGTGCCAGCAACGGGTTAGCTAACTATGGCTACACCTTC
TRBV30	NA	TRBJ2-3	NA	CAWSGVPRDTQYF	TGTGCCTGGAGTGGTGTACCCCGGGATACGCAGTATTTT
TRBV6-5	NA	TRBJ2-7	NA	CASRAGDSYEQYF	TGTGCCTCCAGGGCAGGCGATAGCTACGAGCAGTACTTC
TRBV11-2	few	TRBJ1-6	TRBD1	CASSPGTALLHF	TGTGCCAGCAGCCCCGGGACAGCTCTCCTCCACTTT
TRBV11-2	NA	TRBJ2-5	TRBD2	CASSRGLAGLGETQYF	TGTGCCAGCAGCAGGGGACTAGCGGGCCTAGGGGAGACCCAGTACTTC
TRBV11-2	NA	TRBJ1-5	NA	CASSLDWGGQPQHF	TGTGCCAGCAGCTTGGATTGGGGCGGTCAGCCCCAGCATTTT
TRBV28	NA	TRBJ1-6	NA	CASSLARIGGYNSPLHF	TGTGCCAGCAGTTTGGCTCGTATCGGGGGGTATAATTCACCCCTCCACTTT
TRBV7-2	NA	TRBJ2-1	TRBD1	CASSLEYTGDEQFF	TGTGCCAGCAGCTTAGAATATACAGGGGATGAGCAGTTCTTC
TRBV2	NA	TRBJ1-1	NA	CASRVTTEAFF	TGTGCCAGCAGGGTTACCACTGAAGCTTTCTTT
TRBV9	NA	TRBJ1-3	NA	CASSSQVSGNTIYF	TGTGCCAGCAGCTCCCAGGTCTCTGGAAACACCATATATTTT
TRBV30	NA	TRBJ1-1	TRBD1	CAWGRGRDTEAFF	TGTGCCTGGGGCAGGGGGCGGGACACTGAAGCTTTCTTT
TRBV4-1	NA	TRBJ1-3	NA	CASSQQSSGNTIYF	TGCGCCAGCAGCCAACAGAGCTCTGGAAACACCATATATTTT